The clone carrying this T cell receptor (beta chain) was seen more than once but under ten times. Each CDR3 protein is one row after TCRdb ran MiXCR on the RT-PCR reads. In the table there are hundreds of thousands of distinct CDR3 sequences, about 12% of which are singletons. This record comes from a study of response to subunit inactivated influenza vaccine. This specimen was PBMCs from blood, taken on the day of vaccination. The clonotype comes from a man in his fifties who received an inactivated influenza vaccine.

The DNA of the CDR3 is TGTGCCAGCGCCCGGGGGCTAGAGTCGACCGGGGAGCTGTTTTTT. Translated: CASARGLESTGELFF. The rearrangement joins TRBV18 to TRBJ2-2, with D perhaps TRBD1 or TRBD2 (6 bases each). The CDR3 sequence is 15 residues long. Trimming left V 8 bases short and J 5 bases short, with 18 bases between. The germline V gene encodes CDR1 KGHSH and CDR2 LQKENI.